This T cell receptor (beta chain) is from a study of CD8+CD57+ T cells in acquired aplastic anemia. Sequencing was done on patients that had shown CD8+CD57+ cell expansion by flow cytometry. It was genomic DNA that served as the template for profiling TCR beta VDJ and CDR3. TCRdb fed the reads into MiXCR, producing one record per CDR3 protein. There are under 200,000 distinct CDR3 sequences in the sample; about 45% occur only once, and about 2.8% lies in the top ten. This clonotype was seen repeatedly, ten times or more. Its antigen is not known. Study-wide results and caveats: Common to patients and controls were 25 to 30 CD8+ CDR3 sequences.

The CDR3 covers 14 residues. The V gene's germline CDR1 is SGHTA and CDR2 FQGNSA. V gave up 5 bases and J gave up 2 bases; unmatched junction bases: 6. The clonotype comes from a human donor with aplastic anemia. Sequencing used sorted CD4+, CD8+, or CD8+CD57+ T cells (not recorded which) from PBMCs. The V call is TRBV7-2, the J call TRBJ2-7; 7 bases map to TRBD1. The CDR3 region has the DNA TGTGCCAGCAGCGGTCGGGACAGTCCCTACGAGCAGTACTTC. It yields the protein CASSGRDSPYEQYF.